These T cell receptor beta chains were read from a single sample in a study of blood T cell repertoires in COVID-19. TCRdb's copy holds only in-frame clones and misses some; the assay was immunoSEQ multiplex PCR. The sample has fewer than 70,000 clones; 60% to 85% are singletons. Sequencing was done on a sample of peripheral blood. The receptors were sampled from a man aged 25-45 years with COVID-19, enrolled during active disease. Each CDR3 is given with its conserved first and last residue. A D gene is named only where the DNA matches it firmly. Where a row states a size, it is once, few, many or the class of an expanded clone; other rows omit it.

TRBV28	.	TRBJ2-5	TRBD2	CASSSRIITRGGMETQYF	TGTGCCAGCAGCTCCCGAATTATTACGCGGGGGGGTATGGAGACCCAGTACTTC
TRBV2	.	TRBJ2-5	.	CASSEALTGETQYF	TGTGCCAGCAGTGAAGCCTTAACAGGGGAGACCCAGTACTTC
TRBV23-1	few	TRBJ2-1	TRBD1	CASSQSGPDRRNEQFF	TGCGCCAGCAGTCAATCGGGCCCGGACAGGAGGAATGAGCAGTTCTTC
TRBV30	.	TRBJ1-5	.	CAWSVQGGWGAQHF	TGTGCCTGGAGTGTACAAGGGGGTTGGGGAGCCCAGCATTTT
TRBV6-5	.	TRBJ2-3	TRBD2	CASSWGLAASTDTQYF	TGTGCCAGCAGTTGGGGACTAGCGGCAAGCACAGATACGCAGTATTTT
TRBV4-2	.	TRBJ2-5	.	CASSQDTQNALAAQETQYF	TGTGCCAGCAGCCAAGATACTCAGAACGCCTTAGCGGCCCAAGAGACCCAGTACTTC
TRBV3-1/TRBV3-2	.	TRBJ1-2	TRBD1	CASSQPQGNYGYTF	TGTGCCAGCAGCCAACCACAGGGGAACTATGGCTACACCTTC
TRBV5-4	.	TRBJ2-1	TRBD2	CASKIWGLTTRRSYNEQFF	TGTGCCAGCAAGATCTGGGGACTAACCACCAGGAGGTCCTACAATGAGCAGTTCTTC
TRBV5-4	.	TRBJ2-1	TRBD2	CASSELAGGDNEQFF	TGTGCCAGCAGCGAGCTAGCGGGAGGGGACAATGAGCAGTTCTTC
TRBV28	.	TRBJ2-3	TRBD1	CASSLDLRGTGVSPDTQYF	TGTGCCAGCAGTTTAGACTTGAGAGGGACAGGCGTCTCGCCAGATACGCAGTATTTT
TRBV11-2	.	TRBJ2-6	TRBD1	CASSFYRGPSSGANVLTF	TGTGCCAGCAGCTTCTACAGGGGCCCGAGCTCTGGGGCCAACGTCCTGACTTTC
TRBV19	medium-sized	TRBJ2-5	.	CASSIGGSQETQYF	TGTGCCAGTAGTATAGGAGGCTCTCAAGAGACCCAGTACTTC
TRBV5-4	few	TRBJ2-7	TRBD1	CASSLVDRGWSYEQYF	TGTGCCAGCAGCTTGGTGGACAGGGGATGGTCCTACGAGCAGTACTTC
TRBV6-7	.	TRBJ2-1	TRBD2	CASSYSSGRAPDYNEQFF	TGTGCCAGCAGTTACTCTAGCGGGAGGGCCCCGGACTACAATGAGCAGTTCTTC
TRBV7-2	once	TRBJ2-7	TRBD2	CASSLGGTSSYEQYF	TGTGCCAGCAGCTTAGGAGGGACTAGCTCCTACGAGCAGTACTTC
TRBV10-3	.	TRBJ2-7	TRBD1	CAISRDRAGDEQYF	TGTGCCATCAGCCGGGACAGGGCAGGGGACGAGCAGTACTTC
TRBV7-9	.	TRBJ1-4	.	CASTRAAATNEKLFF	TGTGCCAGCACCCGAGCGGCGGCAACTAATGAAAAACTGTTTTTT
TRBV6-5	.	TRBJ2-5	.	CASRRPGSQETQYF	TGTGCCAGCAGGAGACCGGGGTCCCAAGAGACCCAGTACTTC
TRBV10-3	.	TRBJ2-6	.	CAISESQTLAANVLTF	TGTGCCATCAGTGAGTCGCAGACTCTGGCGGCCAACGTCCTGACTTTC
TRBV28	.	TRBJ2-7	.	CASSTTPTYEQYF	TGTGCCAGCAGCACGACACCGACCTACGAGCAGTACTTC
TRBV11-3	many	TRBJ1-4	TRBD1	CASSVRTVTGAEKLFF	TGTGCCAGCAGCGTCCGGACAGTGACAGGGGCCGAAAAACTGTTTTTT
TRBV3-1/TRBV3-2	.	TRBJ2-7	TRBD2	CASSQTSGAAYEQYF	TGTGCCAGCAGCCAAACTAGCGGGGCCGCCTACGAGCAGTACTTC
TRBV5-4	.	TRBJ2-5	TRBD2	CASSPVAGVIQETQYF	TGTGCCAGCAGCCCCGTAGCGGGGGTCATCCAAGAGACCCAGTACTTC
TRBV5-4	large	TRBJ1-5	TRBD1	CASSLGGQGSNQPQHF	TGTGCCAGCAGCTTGGGGGGACAGGGGAGCAATCAGCCCCAGCATTTT
TRBV9	.	TRBJ1-3	.	CASSGAGLNTIYF	TGTGCCAGCAGCGGCGCAGGTCTAAACACCATATATTTT
TRBV5-1	.	TRBJ2-7	TRBD1	CASSLDRAYEQYF	TGCGCCAGCAGCCTGGACAGGGCCTACGAGCAGTACTTC
TRBV6-1	.	TRBJ2-7	.	CASSEPGRRYEQYF	TGTGCCAGCAGTGAACCGGGGAGGAGGTACGAGCAGTACTTC
TRBV3-1/TRBV3-2	.	TRBJ2-1	.	CASSQDTLGHTNEQFF	TGTGCCAGCAGCCAAGATACTTTGGGACACACCAATGAGCAGTTCTTC
TRBV24-1	.	TRBJ2-1	TRBD1	CATNQGALYNEQFF	TGTGCCACCAACCAGGGGGCTCTGTACAATGAGCAGTTCTTC